This record covers a single T cell receptor beta chain. This clone is a singleton in its sample. Its antigen is unknown. No base quality values were provided; no much bigger clone lies one nucleotide off. To estimate absolute template abundance from read counts, synthetic TCR analog templates were spiked into each PCR. Using the immunoSEQ assay, TCRbeta CDR3 regions were amplified from genomic DNA with bias-controlled V and J gene primers. Rearranged TCRbeta segments were sequenced at approximately 20X coverage. The original pipeline was this. Clustering was used to correct sequencing errors, and CDR3s were annotated against IMGT so that V, D and J genes could be assigned. Downstream analyses used only productive TCRbeta rearrangements, leaving out any out-of-frame or stop-codon sequences. Clonality was calculated as one minus the Shannon entropy normalized by the log of the number of unique productive sequences. Fisher's exact test with Benjamini-Hochberg correction, at a threshold of adjusted p below 0.01, was used to find clones that differed between time points or between blood and tumor. What TCRdb holds here is the immuneACCESS table cut down to in-frame rearrangements. Part of the clones is not present; checked against another copy, under half of the missing clones reflect an unresolved V gene, and the others are unexplained. D and trimming come from the DNA, and the V and J calls and clone size come from that table. For this sample there are about 24,000 clones; 87% appear just once. Clones ranked in the top ten supply approximately 2.8% of the sample.

A total of around 30 patients with locally advanced or metastatic urothelial carcinoma, treated at Memorial Sloan Kettering on a trial protocol, made up the cohort. Peripheral blood mononuclear cells were collected from each patient pretreatment and during treatment, giving between 1 and 8 total time points per patient. The Qiagen DNeasy Blood extraction kit was used to purify genomic DNA from total PBMCs and from tumor samples. Collected pretreatment and during treatment, PBMCs were isolated and stored as previously described. This entry belongs to a study of PD-L1 blockade in urothelial cancer (TCRdb year 2017). A note on the overall study: Therapy was started at some point between 2014 and 2016 for all patients, and atezolizumab 1,200 mg was administered intravenously every 3 weeks. Durable clinical benefit was defined as progression-free survival longer than 6 months, and TCR features were also tested against progression-free and overall survival. An ECOG performance status of 0 or 1 was recorded for the patients, and 0 to 3 prior chemotherapy regimens had been received by the patients. Durable clinical benefit was achieved by nine patients but not by the remaining 20. Blood samples gave median yields of 141,255 T cells and 83,000 or so unique TCRs, along with a median clonality of 0.080. Pretreatment blood TCR-seq was available for about 30 patients, at least one posttreatment blood collection was obtained for 25 or so patients, and tumor TCR-seq was available for 25 or so patients. The study, an exploratory multi-omic analysis, examined somatic, immune and clinical correlates of response to PD-L1 blockade with atezolizumab in urothelial cancer. TCR sequencing covered pretreatment tumor samples and matched, serially collected peripheral blood taken before and after atezolizumab treatment. In the same patients, pretreatment tumors underwent whole exome sequencing and RNA sequencing in addition to TCR sequencing. About 90% of the 29 patients were identified as males with urothelial cancer of bladder origin, and a prior smoking history was reported by 18 of 29 patients. Blood samples were analyzed at 3 weeks after treatment start (second dose) and at 6 weeks after treatment start. The full study reports these points: Small sample size (n ≈ 27) and many exploratory analyses mean the results are intended to be hypothesis-generating. Among patients with durable benefit, tumor-associated TCR clones showed greater expansion in peripheral blood 3 weeks after treatment started (n of about 20, p = 0.022). Improved progression-free and overall survival was associated with having pretreatment peripheral blood TCR clonality below the median.

The CDR3 measures 15 amino acids from cysteine to phenylalanine. The DNA shown is the 45-base CDR3, in frame from base 1. CDR1 is given as SGHAT and CDR2 as FQNNGV, both from the germline V gene. For this chain, trimming is 1 base at the V end and 3 bases at the J end, and the number of junction bases without a gene match is 4. The TCR sequence derives from a man in his fifties or sixties with urothelial cancer. The rearranged segments are TRBV11-2 and TRBJ2-7, and 9 bases in between align with TRBD1. This material consisted of PBMCs, taken around atezolizumab (anti-PD-L1) treatment. The nucleotides read TGTGCCAGCAGCTTAGGGACAGGGGCTGGCTACGAGCAGTACTTC. It is translated as CASSLGTGAGYEQYF.